These 13 T cell receptor beta chains came from one sample sequenced in a study of OX40 agonist ivuxolimab in advanced cancers. Repertoires were generated with immunoSEQ multiplex PCR, while TCRdb's copy carries only in-frame clones and drops some. The profile shows tens of thousands of clones, around 80% of them singletons. The sequencing used CD4+ or CD8+ T cells sorted from blood, collected in a trial of the OX40 agonist ivuxolimab. The receptors originated from an adult with an advanced solid tumor such as melanoma, head and neck, liver or kidney cancer.

The gene calls are TRBV5-1 and TRBJ2-3, with 8 bases fitting TRBD2. The CDR3 is 15 residues long. V trimming: 6 bases; J trimming: 1 base; junction bases outside the gene matches: 7. Germline V gene data show CDR1 as SGHRS and CDR2 as YFSETQ. The CDR3 coding sequence is TGCGCCAGCACGAATGGGCGGGGGGGCACAGATACGCAGTATTTT. Protein: CASTNGRGGTDTQYF.

The V gene is TRBV5-4, the J gene TRBJ2-7; D perhaps matches TRBD1 (6 bases). Trimming took off 1 base at V and 4 bases at J, with 12 bases between the two ends. Germline CDR1 reads SGHNT; CDR2 reads YYREEE (reference sequence). This CDR3 spans 14 amino acids. CDR3 loop: CASSLRKGVYEQYF. The CDR3 DNA sequence: TGTGCCAGCAGCTTGCGTAAGGGGGTTTACGAGCAGTACTTC.

The chain joins TRBV18 to TRBJ2-6, with TRBD1 matching 10 bases. CDR1 and CDR2 (germline): KGHSH, LQKENI. The junction had 4 bases not matched to a gene; V was cut back by 8 bases and J by 3 bases. The CDR3 sequence is 15 residues long. The CDR3 DNA is TGTGCCAGCCGGACAGGGGGAGATGGGGCCAACGTCCTGACTTTC. This sequence encodes CASRTGGDGANVLTF.

This clone is a singleton in its sample. V gene TRBV27 combines with J gene TRBJ1-2; D gene ambiguous. Deletions cut 7 bases from V and 1 base from J, with 10 bases between. The CDR3 is made up of 13 amino acids. The V gene's germline CDR1 is MNHEY and CDR2 SMNVEV (reference sequence). CDR3 coding DNA: TGTGCCAGCAAGGGAGTGCATAACTATGGCTACACCTTC. Translated, it gives CASKGVHNYGYTF.

The gene calls are TRBV5-1 and TRBJ2-2; 8 nucleotides agree with TRBD2. V lost 1 base to trimming and J lost 7 bases; unmatched junction nucleotides: 9. Germline CDR1 SGHRS, CDR2 YFSETQ. This CDR3 has 16 residues. CDR3 loop: CASSLTIAGLDGELFF. The CDR3 region has the DNA TGCGCCAGCAGCTTGACCATAGCGGGATTGGACGGGGAGCTGTTTTTT.

For the CDR3, the DNA is TGTGCCAGCAGCCCGGACAGGGGGCGGGGGGGCGACTACGAGCAGTACTTC. As protein: CASSPDRGRGGDYEQYF. The chain links TRBV11-2 to TRBJ2-7, with 11 nucleotides matching TRBD1. There are 17 residues in the CDR3. J gave up 3 bases and V 5 bases, and 12 bases lay outside the gene matches. CDR1 is SGHAT, CDR2 FQNNGV, per germline.

The CDR3 sequence: CASSTTQGANTDTQYF. CDR3 in DNA: TGTGCCAGCAGCACAACACAGGGGGCTAACACAGATACGCAGTATTTT. The chain combines TRBV7-9 with TRBJ2-3; 9 bases are a match to TRBD1. Losses at the gene ends were 5 bases for V and 2 bases for J; bases not matched to a gene: 8. This CDR3 has 16 amino acids. CDR1 is SEHNR, CDR2 FQNEAQ, per germline (reference sequence).

The chain joins TRBV7-2 to TRBJ1-4; D is unclear. Germline CDR1 SGHTA, CDR2 FQGNSA. The V end lost 10 bases, the J end lost 2 bases, and 8 bases lay between the germline ends. The CDR3 is made up of 12 amino acids. The CDR3 loop reads CATGRTNEKLFF. CDR3 coding DNA: TGTGCCACCGGACGTACTAATGAAAAACTGTTTTTT.

This chain joins TRBV7-3 and TRBJ2-2; D possibly matches TRBD1 or TRBD2 (5 bases each). The CDR3 totals 15 residues. Per the germline V gene, CDR1 is SGHTA and CDR2 is FQGTGA. V lost 5 bases, J lost 5 bases, and 15 bases lay in between. The CDR3 DNA reads as TGTGCCAGCAGCGCCACCGGGACCACTACCGGGGAGCTGTTTTTT. Protein sequence: CASSATGTTTGELFF.

This chain connects TRBV28 to TRBJ1-2; D is unclear. The CDR3 contains 12 residues. Trimming took off 6 bases at V and 5 bases at J, with 10 bases between the two ends. The germline V gene has CDR1 MDHEN and CDR2 SYDVKM. DNA for the CDR3: TGTGCCAGCAGCGGGGTGGGGTATGGCTACACCTTC. It translates to CASSGVGYGYTF.

This chain uses TRBV30 with TRBJ2-5; TRBD1 aligns across 9 bases. The ends lost 5 bases at V and 6 bases at J; junction bases unmatched: 10. The germline gives CDR1 GTSNPN, CDR2 SVGIG (reference sequence). This CDR3 is built from 14 residues. CDR3: CAWLARQGGQTQYF. CDR3 sequence (DNA): TGTGCCTGGCTCGCCCGACAGGGGGGGCAGACCCAGTACTTC.

For this clone: This sample includes further DNA sequences coding for the same CDR3. The V gene is TRBV5-1, the J gene TRBJ1-5, with D unclear. The ends were cut back, 0 bases at V and 4 bases at J, with 8 bases in the middle. The germline V gene has CDR1 SGHRS and CDR2 YFSETQ. The CDR3 extends over 14 amino acids. For the CDR3, the DNA is TGCGCCAGCAGCTTGGACGGAGGGAATCAGCCCCAGCATTTT. The encoded protein is CASSLDGGNQPQHF.

The rearrangement uses TRBV18 and TRBJ1-1; a possible D gene is TRBD1 (5 bases). The V and J ends lost 1 base and 0 bases respectively, with 12 bases between them. Germline assignment: CDR1 KGHSH and CDR2 LQKENI. The CDR3 length is 16 residues. CDR3 residues: CASSPLRVTMNTEAFF. Written as DNA, the CDR3 is TGTGCCAGCTCACCACTCAGGGTTACCATGAACACTGAAGCTTTCTTT.